The 20 T cell receptor beta chains below were found in one sample sequenced in a study of PD-1 blockade in mismatch repair-deficient tumors. Libraries were prepared by immunoSEQ multiplex PCR; TCRdb keeps only in-frame clonotypes and omits some of them. Among fewer than 100,000 clones listed, approximately 81% were seen once. Sequences were derived from peripheral blood, sampled 12 weeks after starting pembrolizumab. The receptors were sampled from an adult with mismatch repair-deficient cancer.

The chain couples TRBV5-4 to TRBJ1-1, with TRBD1 as a possible D gene (6 bases). The CDR3 extends over 15 amino acids. V was pared by 3 bases and J by 2 bases, with 14 bases between. Germline values: CDR1 SGHNT, CDR2 YYREEE (reference sequence). CDR3 DNA: TGTGCCAGCAGCTCCGACAGGACTATCAACACTGAAGCTTTCTTT. Its protein is CASSSDRTINTEAFF.

This clone was detected only once. V gene TRBV5-1 combines with J gene TRBJ2-3; TRBD1 matches at 7 bases. J gave up 4 bases and V 1 base, and 3 bases lay outside the gene matches. From germline, CDR1 is SGHRS and CDR2 YFSETQ. The CDR3 has 14 amino acids. The CDR3 here is CASSLRQGSDTQYF. CDR3 DNA: TGCGCCAGCAGCTTGCGACAGGGTTCAGATACGCAGTATTTT.

The J gene is TRBJ1-3, the V gene TRBV18, with D perhaps matching TRBD1 (5 bases). This CDR3 contains 18 residues. The V and J ends lost 5 bases and 2 bases respectively, with 22 bases between them. CDR1 is KGHSH, CDR2 LQKENI, per germline. The CDR3 nucleotides read TGTGCCAGCTCATCCCCGACACGGATAATGGGGCCTGGAAACACCATATATTTT. Its protein is CASSSPTRIMGPGNTIYF.

The chain links TRBV25-1 to TRBJ2-5; D is ambiguous. CDR1 and CDR2 (germline): MGHDK, SYGVNS. Between the trimmed V and J ends, which lost 1 base and 5 bases, there was a span of 14 bases. CDR3 length equals 15 residues. CDR3: CASSESLGVLETQYF. The CDR3 DNA is TGTGCCAGCAGTGAATCCCTCGGAGTTTTGGAGACCCAGTACTTC.

This chain connects TRBV7-9 to TRBJ2-3; D not certain. Looked up from germline, CDR1 is SEHNR and CDR2 is FQNEAQ (reference sequence). The CDR3 covers 15 residues. V lost 4 bases, J lost 0 bases, and 11 bases lay in between. The CDR3 region is CASSSGRSSTDTQYF. In DNA, the CDR3 is TGTGCCAGCAGCTCCGGCAGGTCGAGCACAGATACGCAGTATTTT.

The V and J genes are TRBV7-2 and TRBJ2-2; perhaps TRBD1 as D (5 bases). This CDR3 comprises 16 residues. Germline V gene sequence: CDR1 SGHTA, CDR2 FQGNSA. Trimming took off 8 bases at V and 1 base at J, with 17 bases between the two ends. Here the CDR3 reads CASANRAQGNTGELFF. The CDR3, as DNA: TGTGCCAGCGCAAACCGGGCCCAGGGGAACACCGGGGAGCTGTTTTTT.

The chain has TRBV15 and TRBJ1-2, with no clear D. V was clipped by 0 bases and J by 1 base, with 6 bases between them. There are 14 residues in the CDR3. Germline V CDR1 and CDR2: LNHNV, YYDKDF (reference sequence). This CDR3 reads CATSRDLSNYGYTF. As DNA, the CDR3 is TGTGCCACCAGCAGAGATTTGAGTAACTATGGCTACACCTTC.

The chain uses TRBV11-2 and TRBJ2-2, with 10 nucleotides matching TRBD1. This CDR3 contains 15 residues. The J segment lost 4 bases and the V segment lost 5 bases, leaving 4 bases of the junction unmatched. Germline lookup yields CDR1 SGHAT and CDR2 FQNNGV. In DNA form, the CDR3 reads TGTGCCAGCAGCCGGGACAGGGGCCCCACCGGGGAGCTGTTTTTT. This gives the protein CASSRDRGPTGELFF. The variable domain in full, with the rest retrieved from reference TRBV11-2 and TRBJ2-2, is EAGVAQSPRYKIIEKRQSVAFWCNPISGHATLYWYQQILGQGPKLLIQFQNNGVVDDSQLPKDRFSAERLKGVDSTLKIQPAKLEDSAVYLCASSRDRGPTGELFFGEGSRLTVL.

The genes are TRBV6-1 and TRBJ1-2, with D perhaps TRBD1 (5 bases). V lost 5 bases and J 4 bases, leaving 14 bases between the germline ends. This CDR3 has 14 residues. CDR1 is MNHNS, CDR2 SASEGT, per germline. The DNA for the CDR3 is TGTGCCAGCAGTTGGGGGGGAGCCGGCTATGGCTACACCTTC. Its translation: CASSWGGAGYGYTF.

The chain couples TRBV19 to TRBJ2-3; no firm D call. Germline CDR1 and CDR2: LNHDA and SQIVND (reference sequence). The CDR3 runs 11 residues. V was trimmed by 2 bases and J by 3 bases, leaving 0 bases between them. The CDR3, as DNA: TGTGCCAGTAGTATAACAGATACGCAGTATTTT. The encoded protein is CASSITDTQYF.

The chain carries TRBV18 and TRBJ1-2; the match to TRBD1 covers 7 bases. CDR1 and CDR2 from the germline V gene are KGHSH and LQKENI. J lost 2 bases, V lost 2 bases, and 8 bases had no gene match. The CDR3 sequence is 16 residues long. The CDR3 is CASSPGGQSLNYGYTF. The CDR3 nucleotides are TGTGCCAGCTCACCAGGGGGACAGTCCCTAAACTATGGCTACACCTTC.

V usage is TRBV30 and J usage is TRBJ2-3; 9 nucleotides align to TRBD2. V shed 1 base and J 6 bases; nucleotides not matched to a gene: 11. The CDR3 is made up of 16 amino acids. The germline V gene has CDR1 GTSNPN and CDR2 SVGIG (reference sequence). The CDR3 sequence: CAWSGKTSGSRDTQYF. The CDR3 coding sequence is TGTGCCTGGAGTGGAAAGACTAGCGGCAGCAGGGATACGCAGTATTTT.

V is TRBV6-1 and J is TRBJ1-1; weak D call: TRBD1 (5 bases). The V gene lost 2 bases and the J gene lost 1 base, with 11 bases spanning the gap. In germline, CDR1 is MNHNS, CDR2 SASEGT. The CDR3 covers 15 residues. The chain's CDR3 is CASSEWGRPNTEAFF. The CDR3 nucleotides are TGTGCCAGCAGTGAATGGGGCAGGCCGAACACTGAAGCTTTCTTT.

This rearrangement joins TRBV15 to TRBJ2-5; 7 bases align to TRBD1. CDR1 and CDR2 from the germline V gene are LNHNV and YYDKDF (reference sequence). This CDR3 spans 13 amino acids. V was pared by 1 base and J by 4 bases, with 0 bases of the junction left unmatched. The CDR3 loop reads CATSRGQGETQYF. As DNA, the CDR3 is TGTGCCACCAGCAGAGGACAGGGAGAGACCCAGTACTTC.

This clone came up once. The chain links TRBV5-1 to TRBJ1-3; D is uncertain. Trimming shortened V by 0 bases and J by 0 bases, and 10 bases separated the two germline ends. CDR3 length: 16 amino acids. Germline V lookup: CDR1 SGHRS, CDR2 YFSETQ. Written as DNA, the CDR3 is TGCGCCAGCAGCTTGGAGCAGGCGGCCTCTGGAAACACCATATATTTT. This translates into CASSLEQAASGNTIYF.

The J gene is TRBJ2-3, the V gene TRBV7-3; tentatively, D is TRBD2 (6 bases). The V gene's germline CDR1 is SGHTA and CDR2 FQGTGA. V lost 2 bases, J lost 2 bases, and 8 bases lay in between. The CDR3 has 14 amino acids. The CDR3 DNA sequence: TGTGCCAGCAGCTTAGCGGGACTCACAGATACGCAGTATTTT. Translating gives CASSLAGLTDTQYF.

The chain is built from TRBV6-1 and TRBJ1-1; 7 bases align to TRBD1. Germline V lookup: CDR1 MNHNS, CDR2 SASEGT. There are 12 residues in the CDR3. V was clipped by 5 bases and J by 7 bases; unmatched bases: 4. CDR3 amino acids: CASSPGTVEAFF. The CDR3 DNA reads TGTGCCAGCAGTCCAGGGACAGTTGAAGCTTTCTTT.

The genes are TRBV5-4 and TRBJ2-4, with TRBD1 identical over 9 bases. The CDR3 extends over 15 amino acids. Germline loops: CDR1 SGHNT, CDR2 YYREEE (reference sequence). The V gene end was trimmed by 0 bases and the J gene end by 7 bases; junction bases not matched to a gene: 5. CDR3 coding DNA: TGTGCCAGCAGCTTGGAATCCGGGACAGGGAACATTCAGTACTTC. Protein product: CASSLESGTGNIQYF.

This clone was detected only once. V and J are TRBV18 and TRBJ2-7; 10 bases are shared with TRBD1. Trimming at V came to 8 bases and at J to 5 bases, leaving 9 bases not matched to a gene. CDR1 KGHSH and CDR2 LQKENI come from the germline V gene. This CDR3 is 14 amino acids long. CDR3 DNA sequence: TGTGCCAGCCGACTCGACAGGGGGCTAGACGAGCAGTACTTC. Protein product: CASRLDRGLDEQYF.

This clone was counted once. The genes are TRBV14 and TRBJ1-5; D is unresolved. The CDR3 runs to 13 residues. With 3 bases removed from V and 1 base from J, the gap between germline ends came to 4 bases. CDR1 SGHDN and CDR2 FVKESK come from the germline V gene. As DNA, the CDR3 is TGTGCCAGCAGCCAGTCGAGCAATCAGCCCCAGCATTTT. Its protein product is CASSQSSNQPQHF.